This T cell receptor beta chain originates from a study of cytomegalovirus exposure and HLA in healthy donors. This PCR relied on a set of 60 Vbeta primers and 13 Jbeta primers. Assay: immunoSEQ multiplex PCR; the TCRdb copy retains only in-frame clones and omits some. The sample includes about 130,000 clones, about 74% of them seen just once. The material sequenced was PBMCs. The receptor comes from a man in his late teens or twenties in good health and CMV-seropositive.

CDR3 sequence: CASSYGAGGTDTQYF. The CDR3 coding sequence is TGTGCCAGCAGTTACGGGGCGGGGGGCACAGATACGCAGTATTTT. The J gene is TRBJ2-3, the V gene TRBV6-6; 7 bases match TRBD2. The junction had 3 bases not matched to a gene; V was cut back by 2 bases and J by 1 base. The germline gives CDR1 MNHNY, CDR2 SVGAGI (reference sequence). The CDR3 runs to 15 residues.